These T cell receptor beta chains were read from a single sample in a study of T-cell memory formation after mild COVID-19. TCRdb redid the calling of the 5' RACE reads with MiXCR, one entry per CDR3 protein. The table records 450,000 to 700,000 distinct CDR3 sequences, about a sixth of them present only once. Sequenced input: PBMCs or a T cell subset sorted from them (not recorded which). The receptors derive from an adult woman who had mild COVID-19 (a few samples of this study predate the infection). Cell type and time point are not known. CDR3s include the opening cysteine and the closing phenylalanine or tryptophan.

J | V | CDR3
TRBJ2-7 | TRBV6-5 | CASSYDGQTYEQYF
TRBJ2-3 | TRBV7-2 | CASSLEADFYTQYF
TRBJ2-5 | TRBV7-2 | CASSIMETQYF
TRBJ2-6 | TRBV7-3 | CASSLTRWTGASGANVLTF
TRBJ1-2 | TRBV5-1 | CASSLEAVDGYTF
TRBJ1-1 | TRBV6-5 | CASRPTENTEAFF
TRBJ1-1 | TRBV12-3/TRBV12-4 | CASSLRQGVNTEAFF
TRBJ1-1 | TRBV6-4 | CASRLRPWDTEAFF
TRBJ2-1 | TRBV7-2 | CASSLGGEALFSEQFF
TRBJ1-5 | TRBV2 | CASSVRNQPQHF
TRBJ2-2 | TRBV5-1 | CASTGGRTTGELFF
TRBJ1-4 | TRBV4-1 | CASSPNPSTGWEEKLFF
TRBJ2-3 | TRBV4-1 | CASSRIQGHTDTQYF
TRBJ2-7 | TRBV7-9 | CASSFTGEVYEQYF
TRBJ2-1 | TRBV7-3 | CASSRAGENSYNEQFF
TRBJ1-1 | TRBV30 | CAWRDLGRNTEAFF
TRBJ1-2 | TRBV18 | CASSKWDRGSDGYTF
TRBJ1-1 | TRBV5-1 | CASHAIPTMNTEAFF
TRBJ1-3 | TRBV25-1 | CASSESSIGNTIYF
TRBJ1-2 | TRBV25-1 | CASEGGGRNYGYTF
TRBJ2-3 | TRBV10-3 | CATTGGGAYTDTQYF
TRBJ2-7 | TRBV5-4 | CASSAWGRVDYEQYF
TRBJ1-6 | TRBV7-2 | CASAVGSGVGSPLHF
TRBJ2-6 | TRBV5-1 | CASSLRGLGQSFSGANVLTF
TRBJ1-2 | TRBV29-1 | CSVEGQGANPYGYTF
TRBJ2-1 | TRBV23-1 | CASILAGSYNEQFF
TRBJ2-7 | TRBV6-2/TRBV6-3 | CASSYPTFSSGKGIYEQYF
TRBJ1-5 | TRBV7-2 | CATATTGSNQPQHF
TRBJ2-5 | TRBV7-2 | CASSSAPERQGETQYF
TRBJ1-2 | TRBV6-5 | CASSPIGQYGYTF
TRBJ2-1 | TRBV5-1 | CASSSRTSGGEQFF
TRBJ1-6 | TRBV3-1 | CASSQDTRQSNSPLHF
TRBJ2-3 | TRBV7-9 | CASSLDRLAGEADTQYF
TRBJ2-2 | TRBV12-3/TRBV12-4 | CASSFLSGANTGELFF
TRBJ2-3 | TRBV12-3/TRBV12-4 | CASSFSGTDTQYF
TRBJ1-1 | TRBV5-5 | CASSLDPQNTEAFF
TRBJ1-6 | TRBV7-2 | CASSLARVSFLSPLHF
TRBJ2-2 | TRBV12-3/TRBV12-4 | CDSSPGLGESGELFF
TRBJ2-5 | TRBV20-1 | CSARPAGARETQYF
TRBJ1-4 | TRBV12-3/TRBV12-4 | CASTLTGGNEKLFF
TRBJ2-3 | TRBV6-1 | CASRYRGATDTQYF
TRBJ2-1 | TRBV15 | CATSRTDRVYNEQFF
TRBJ1-2 | TRBV7-2 | CASSFDLSGNYTF
TRBJ2-7 | TRBV6-5 | CASKPGQVYEQYF
TRBJ1-2 | TRBV4-1 | CASSQGGRDTAYGYTF
TRBJ2-3 | TRBV12-3/TRBV12-4 | CASSPQGALSTDTQYF
TRBJ2-7 | TRBV20-1 | CSAPRRQGGEQYF
TRBJ1-6 | TRBV4-1 | CASSQDLRYNSPLHF
TRBJ1-6 | TRBV5-1 | CASSLTVVGNSPLHF
TRBJ1-2 | TRBV20-1 | CSARVQVAAGGGGYTF
TRBJ1-1 | TRBV4-1 | CASSLGTGKTEAFF
TRBJ1-3 | TRBV6-5 | CASSYDNLSGNTIYF
TRBJ2-7 | TRBV25-1 | CASSEGGTVTPYEQYF
TRBJ2-1 | TRBV29-1 | CSVARGSVNEQFF
TRBJ2-5 | TRBV7-9 | CASSPDTKETQYF
TRBJ2-7 | TRBV6-1 | CASSDGIGASDEQYF
TRBJ2-5 | TRBV6-5 | CASAQLRGGEETQYF
TRBJ2-5 | TRBV3-1 | CASSQKTGLETQYF